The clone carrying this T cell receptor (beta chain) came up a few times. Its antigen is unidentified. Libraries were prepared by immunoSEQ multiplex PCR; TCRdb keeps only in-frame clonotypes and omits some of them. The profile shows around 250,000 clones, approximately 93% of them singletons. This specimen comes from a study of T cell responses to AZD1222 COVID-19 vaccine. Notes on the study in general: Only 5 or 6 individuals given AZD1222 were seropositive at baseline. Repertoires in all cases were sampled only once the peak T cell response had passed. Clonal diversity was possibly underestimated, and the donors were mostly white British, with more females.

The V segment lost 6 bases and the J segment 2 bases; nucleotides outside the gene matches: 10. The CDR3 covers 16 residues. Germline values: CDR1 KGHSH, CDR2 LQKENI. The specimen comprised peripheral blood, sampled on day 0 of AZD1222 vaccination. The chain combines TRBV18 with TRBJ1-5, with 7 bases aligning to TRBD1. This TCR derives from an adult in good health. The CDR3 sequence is CASSPTGARGNQPQHF. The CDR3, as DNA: TGTGCCAGCTCCCCCACAGGGGCGCGGGGCAATCAGCCCCAGCATTTT.